The entry below describes one T cell receptor beta chain. Using its own MiXCR run on the RT-PCR reads, TCRdb lists one record per CDR3 protein. This sample yields approximately 720,000 distinct CDR3 sequences, of which 12% to 15% are seen a single time; around 3.3% belongs to the top ten. The CDR3 is made up of 14 amino acids. Germline CDR1 is LGHDT and CDR2 is YNNKEL (reference sequence). With 1 base removed from V and 7 bases from J, the gap between germline ends came to 10 bases. The chain is built from TRBV3-1 and TRBJ2-2, with D perhaps matching TRBD2 (6 bases). The source material was memory CD4+ T cells from blood. This TCR was sampled from a female donor in good health, serving as a healthy control. CDR3 in DNA: TGTGCCAGCAGCCAAGGGAGGGAGAGCGGGGAGCTGTTTTTT. As protein: CASSQGRESGELFF.